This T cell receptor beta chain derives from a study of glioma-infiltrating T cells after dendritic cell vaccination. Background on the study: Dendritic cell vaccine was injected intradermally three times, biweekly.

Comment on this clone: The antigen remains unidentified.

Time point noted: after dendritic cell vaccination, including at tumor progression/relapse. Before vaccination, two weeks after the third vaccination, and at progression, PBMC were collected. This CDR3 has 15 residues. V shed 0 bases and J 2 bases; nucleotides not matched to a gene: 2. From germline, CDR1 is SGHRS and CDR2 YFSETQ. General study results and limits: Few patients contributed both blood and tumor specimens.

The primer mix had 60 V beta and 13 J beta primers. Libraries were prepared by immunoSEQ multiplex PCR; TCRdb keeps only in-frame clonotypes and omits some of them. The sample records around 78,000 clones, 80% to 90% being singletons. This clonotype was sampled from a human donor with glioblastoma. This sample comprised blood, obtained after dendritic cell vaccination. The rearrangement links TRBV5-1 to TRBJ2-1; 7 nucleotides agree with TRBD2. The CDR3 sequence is CASSLGGLAYNEQFF. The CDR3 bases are TGCGCCAGCAGCTTGGGAGGACTAGCCTACAATGAGCAGTTCTTC.